This TCR beta chain was found in a study of CD8 T cells in ankylosing spondylitis (dated by TCRdb to about 2017). In terms of the full investigation: To find TCR variants linked to disease, the study profiled T cell receptor beta repertoires in ankylosing spondylitis patients and healthy donors. In total, the full study cohort was made up of about 99 healthy donors and 25 or so ankylosing spondylitis patients. Peripheral blood was sampled, and synovial fluid was also collected from ankylosing spondylitis patients. Here is what the overall study found, with its caveats: Some of the motif variants had been reported before in the synovial fluid and blood of reactive arthritis patients, a finding that suggests common disease-initiation mechanisms. The disease-linked clones had a CD8+ phenotype and were found at relatively low frequencies in peripheral blood. Blood from ankylosing spondylitis patients appeared to be characterized by a TCR beta motif made up of under ten highly homologous amino acid variants. According to the report, matched synovial fluid samples from ankylosing spondylitis patients were significantly enriched for the disease-linked clones.

Sequencing instrument: Illumina HiSeq 2500. Quantitative 5'-RACE with molecular barcodes was used to prepare TCR beta libraries. Turning to the authors' computational methods: To identify disease-linked TCR variants, a new computational method was used, one built on a probabilistic model of VDJ rearrangement. TCRdb handled the public reads itself, with Q25 trimming in fastp and clone calling in MiXCR, and kept productive beta chains. Rows with a matching CDR3 protein are joined into one entry that keeps the most common DNA and genes. TCRdb, not the authors, supplied the V and J calls. A total of more than 300,000 distinct CDR3 sequences appear in this sample, less than 10% of them only once. Roughly 15% of the sample goes to the ten largest clones. This clonotype turned up a few times. The antigen it binds to is not known. Base qualities are missing; no much larger clone stands one base away. The CDR3, from cysteine to phenylalanine, totals 12 residues. Only the CDR3 region is kept as DNA, spanning 36 bases read in frame from base 1. Cut back by 5 bases and 7 bases, the V and J ends lie 9 bases apart. CDR1 is given as MNHEY and CDR2 as SMNVEV, both from the germline V gene (reference sequence).

Sequencing was performed on blood, either unsorted or a sorted T cell fraction (not recorded which). Here the chain combines TRBV27 and TRBJ2-1, with no D gene named confidently. The source of this sequence is a male donor with ankylosing spondylitis. Read as DNA, the sequence is TGTGCCAGCAGTCTCCCCGGGAATGAGCAGTTCTTC. Translation gives CASSLPGNEQFF.